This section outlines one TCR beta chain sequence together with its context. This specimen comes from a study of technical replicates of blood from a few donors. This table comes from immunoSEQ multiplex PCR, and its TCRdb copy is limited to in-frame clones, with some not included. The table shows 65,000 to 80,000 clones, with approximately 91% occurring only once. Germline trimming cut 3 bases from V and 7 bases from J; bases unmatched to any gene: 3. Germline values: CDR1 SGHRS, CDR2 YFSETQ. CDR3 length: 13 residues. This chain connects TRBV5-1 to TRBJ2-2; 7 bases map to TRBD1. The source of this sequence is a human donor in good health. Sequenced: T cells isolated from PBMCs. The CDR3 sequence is CASSSTGLGELFF. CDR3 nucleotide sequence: TGCGCCAGCAGCTCGACAGGGCTCGGGGAGCTGTTTTTT.